This record looks at one T cell receptor (beta chain) sequence and its context. Its antigen remains unknown. This record belongs to a study of shared clonotypes between healthy human individuals. Study context: Each donor contributed plates that comprised three CD4 naive, three CD4 memory, two CD8 naive and one CD8 memory.

This CDR3 region has 15 residues. Germline trimming cut 6 bases from V and 7 bases from J; bases unmatched to any gene: 10. Germline V gene sequence: CDR1 KGHSH, CDR2 LQKENI. Whole-study findings and limits: Exclusively blood specimens were collected; tissue repertoires likely differ. Clonotypes shared by all four donors outscored non-shared clonotypes in generation probability.

Splitting of each subset's genomic DNA was done evenly across several immunoSEQ plates. Only in-frame clones appear in the TCRdb table, and some are missing; sequencing was by immunoSEQ multiplex PCR. The table shows 640,000 or so clones, with 72% occurring only once. This TCR was recovered from a woman aged 25-40 years in good health. Input material: memory CD4+ T cells sorted from blood. Stated subset: CD45RA-negative fraction. This rearrangement joins TRBV18 to TRBJ2-1; TRBD2 aligns across 9 bases. CDR3 bases: TGTGCCAGCTCCCCCGGGACTAGCTGGGGTAATGAGCAGTTCTTC. It is translated as CASSPGTSWGNEQFF. Filled out from reference TRBV18 and TRBJ2-1, the complete variable domain reads NAGVMQNPRHLVRRRGQEARLRCSPMKGHSHVYWYRQLPEEGLKFMVYLQKENIIDESGMPKERFSAEFPKEGPSILRIQQVVRGDSAAYFCASSPGTSWGNEQFFGPGTRLTVL.